These 10 T cell receptor beta chains were sequenced from one sample in a study of blood T cell repertoires in COVID-19 (dated by TCRdb to between 2020 and 2021). The receptor library was made with the immunoSEQ multiplex PCR assay. This is the immuneACCESS table as TCRdb keeps it, with only in-frame sequences that have V and J called. A part of the clones is gone; compared with another copy, unresolved V genes explain less than half, and the rest is unexplained. The sample data list 50,000 to 65,000 clones, and approximately 88% of these were observed just once. Roughly 3.5% of the sample lies in the top ten. The sequenced material came from peripheral blood. These receptors all stem from a man in his fifties or sixties with active COVID-19.

The V gene is TRBV7-8, the J gene TRBJ2-5; D is perhaps TRBD1 (5 bases). The CDR3 length is 15 residues. Germline assignment: CDR1 SGHVS and CDR2 FQNEAQ. V was cut by 1 base and J by 5 bases, with 14 bases left in between. CDR3 protein: CASSLGEGVGETQYF. In DNA form, the CDR3 reads TGTGCCAGCAGCTTAGGGGAAGGGGTCGGGGAGACCCAGTACTTC.

The CDR3, as DNA: TGTGCCAGCAGCTTAGGTCGGCGGGGGGCTTCCTCCTACGAGCAGTACTTC. It encodes CASSLGRRGASSYEQYF. The gene calls are TRBV7-8 and TRBJ2-7; TRBD2 matches 8 bases. The V and J ends lost 1 base and 0 bases, in that order; junction bases with no gene match: 8. Germline lookup yields CDR1 SGHVS and CDR2 FQNEAQ. This CDR3 comprises 17 residues.

This chain uses TRBV9 with TRBJ2-2, with a weak D call TRBD2 (6 bases). V was pared by 1 base and J by 1 base, with 14 bases between. Per the germline V gene, CDR1 is SGDLS and CDR2 is YYNGEE. The CDR3 covers 17 residues. The CDR3 loop is CASSVWMGGLNTGELFF. As DNA, the CDR3 is TGTGCCAGCAGCGTATGGATGGGGGGACTGAACACCGGGGAGCTGTTTTTT.

This chain links TRBV6-4 with TRBJ2-2; 7 bases fit TRBD2. In germline, CDR1 is MRHNA, CDR2 SNTAGT. The CDR3 is 17 amino acids. Losses at the gene ends were 4 bases for V and 1 base for J; bases not matched to a gene: 9. CDR3 nucleotides: TGTGCCAGCAGTGGGACTAGTTCTAGCCGGAACACCGGGGAGCTGTTTTTT. This sequence encodes CASSGTSSSRNTGELFF.

This chain joins TRBV7-2 and TRBJ1-6; D remains unclear. CDR1 SGHTA and CDR2 FQGNSA come from the germline V gene. Trimming stripped 5 bases from V and 9 bases from J, with 14 bases between. The CDR3 totals 14 residues. The CDR3 region is CASSPMQRASPLHF. The DNA of the CDR3 is TGTGCCAGCAGCCCGATGCAGAGGGCTTCACCCCTCCACTTT.

The gene calls are TRBV27 and TRBJ2-7, with 7 bases lining up with TRBD1. V shed 3 bases and J 5 bases; nucleotides not matched to a gene: 4. Germline-derived CDR1 and CDR2 are MNHEY and SMNVEV (reference sequence). The CDR3 totals 13 residues. This chain's CDR3 is CASSLTGNHEQYF. The CDR3 region has the DNA TGTGCCAGCAGTTTGACAGGGAATCACGAGCAGTACTTC.

V gene TRBV7-2 combines with J gene TRBJ1-1; D gene unclear. With 1 base removed from V and 3 bases from J, the gap between germline ends came to 9 bases. The CDR3 has 14 amino acids. Germline CDR1 SGHTA, CDR2 FQGNSA. The CDR3 is CASSLGTGYTEAFF. The CDR3 DNA reads TGTGCCAGCAGCTTAGGCACGGGGTACACTGAAGCTTTCTTT.

The genes are TRBV5-1 and TRBJ1-1; D unresolved. This CDR3 is built from 13 residues. Germline CDR1 and CDR2: SGHRS and YFSETQ. V lost 0 bases and J lost 5, with 8 bases in between. The DNA of the CDR3 is TGCGCCAGCAGCTTGGGGGCTTTGACTGAAGCTTTCTTT. Translation gives CASSLGALTEAFF.

This clone came up once. The rearrangement links TRBV27 to TRBJ2-7; D gene uncertain. The CDR3 consists of 15 residues. CDR1 and CDR2 (germline): MNHEY, SMNVEV (reference sequence). The V end was cut by 5 bases, the J end by 6 bases, with 20 bases between. The CDR3: CASSPRINERSEQYF. Here the CDR3 DNA reads TGTGCCAGCAGTCCACGGATAAATGAGAGGAGCGAGCAGTACTTC.

This clone was detected only a few times. The V gene is TRBV7-2, the J gene TRBJ1-1; the D gene is possibly TRBD1 (6 bases). This CDR3 is 14 amino acids long. Per germline, CDR1 SGHTA and CDR2 FQGNSA. Trimming removed 7 bases at V and 4 bases at J, with 16 bases between. The CDR3 sequence: CASTLQGWGTEAFF. CDR3 nucleotides: TGTGCCAGCACCTTGCAGGGGTGGGGCACTGAAGCTTTCTTT.